This is a list of T cell receptor beta chains from one sample in a study of T cells after yellow fever vaccination. TCRdb re-analysed the 5' RACE reads in MiXCR, keeping a single row per CDR3 protein. The data contain over 130,000 distinct CDR3 sequences, less than 9.5% of them seen just once; the ten biggest clones take up about 0.73%. This specimen consisted of CD4+ T cells sorted from PBMCs, obtained 5 days after the yellow fever booster vaccination. The receptors were sampled from a man aged 25-45 years who received the YFV17D yellow fever vaccine. Both conserved end residues are part of each CDR3. Each record gives: D gene, J gene, V gene, clone size, CDR3 protein, CDR3 DNA. D genes are given only for firm matches. Size is stated for part of the rows, as once, few or many counts, or as a class when the clone is expanded.

NA,TRBJ2-1,TRBV30,many,CAWSVPPLLGQFF,TGTGCCTGGAGTGTACCTCCCCTCCTTGGGCAGTTCTTC
TRBD1,TRBJ2-3,TRBV15,many,CATSRPGTGWPDTQYF,TGTGCCACCAGCAGACCCGGGACAGGGTGGCCAGATACGCAGTATTTT
TRBD1,TRBJ1-5,TRBV10-3,few,CAISESGGQSNQPQHF,TGTGCCATCAGTGAGTCGGGGGGACAGAGCAATCAGCCCCAGCATTTT
NA,TRBJ1-1,TRBV6-2/TRBV6-3,many,CASTFGGPAFF,TGTGCCAGCACCTTTGGGGGACCAGCTTTCTTT
NA,TRBJ1-1,TRBV5-6,many,CASSLDPRTTEAFF,TGTGCCAGCAGCTTGGACCCGAGAACAACTGAAGCTTTCTTT
TRBD2,TRBJ2-3,TRBV6-2/TRBV6-3,many,CASSYRRGGTDTQYF,TGTGCCAGCAGTTACCGTCGGGGGGGCACAGATACGCAGTATTTT
NA,TRBJ1-2,TRBV29-1,NA,CSVEDYGYTF,TGCAGCGTTGAGGACTATGGCTACACCTTC
TRBD1,TRBJ2-7,TRBV27,NA,CASSSPRQGYEQYF,TGTGCCAGCAGTAGTCCGAGACAGGGTTACGAGCAGTACTTC
NA,TRBJ2-4,TRBV20-1,many,CSAARENIQYF,TGCAGTGCTGCCCGGGAAAACATTCAGTACTTC
NA,TRBJ2-3,TRBV12-3/TRBV12-4,many,CASSFGPGDSTDTQYF,TGTGCCAGCAGTTTCGGGCCAGGAGATTCCACAGATACGCAGTATTTT
NA,TRBJ2-7,TRBV7-2,many,CASSLGLTRDPGANEQYF,TGTGCCAGCAGCTTAGGGCTAACCCGGGACCCGGGAGCCAACGAGCAGTACTTC
TRBD1,TRBJ1-6,TRBV2,many,CASKTTGPFSPLHF,TGTGCCAGCAAGACGACAGGGCCGTTTTCACCCCTCCACTTT
TRBD1,TRBJ1-3,TRBV5-4,many,CASSSGTAPAGNTIYF,TGTGCCAGCAGCTCCGGGACAGCGCCGGCAGGAAACACCATATATTTT
NA,TRBJ2-5,TRBV29-1,many,CSVVPGFTETQYF,TGCAGCGTTGTCCCAGGGTTTACAGAGACCCAGTACTTC
NA,TRBJ2-2,TRBV12-3/TRBV12-4,many,CASSLGELAVPGELFF,TGTGCCAGCAGCTTGGGGGAACTAGCCGTCCCCGGGGAGCTGTTTTTT
NA,TRBJ2-5,TRBV5-1,many,CASSLRTGETQYF,TGCGCCAGCAGCCTCAGGACGGGAGAGACCCAGTACTTC
NA,TRBJ2-5,TRBV10-3,many,CAISESQKETQYF,TGTGCCATCAGTGAGTCGCAGAAAGAGACCCAGTACTTC
TRBD2,TRBJ2-3,TRBV20-1,NA,CCARGRGRALTDTQYF,TGCTGTGCTAGAGGTCGCGGGAGGGCCCTCACAGATACGCAGTATTTT
TRBD2,TRBJ2-1,TRBV7-8,NA,CASSFVGTGGGNEQFF,TGTGCCAGCAGCTTTGTGGGAACGGGAGGCGGCAATGAGCAGTTCTTC
NA,TRBJ2-7,TRBV14,many,CASSQQTGQGYEQYF,TGTGCCAGCAGCCAACAAACGGGCCAGGGGTACGAGCAGTACTTC
NA,TRBJ1-5,TRBV6-6,many,CASRDNQPQHF,TGTGCCAGCAGGGATAATCAGCCCCAGCATTTT
NA,TRBJ2-5,TRBV29-1,many,CSVEDSFQETQYF,TGCAGCGTTGAAGATTCATTCCAAGAGACCCAGTACTTC
NA,TRBJ1-3,TRBV5-6,many,CASSPRDGNTIYF,TGTGCCAGCAGCCCAAGGGATGGAAACACCATATATTTT
NA,TRBJ2-5,TRBV15,many,CATSRDGTALRTQYF,TGTGCCACCAGCAGAGATGGGACGGCATTGCGGACCCAGTACTTC
TRBD1,TRBJ2-7,TRBV4-3,NA,CASSPSKGGGFYEHYF,TGCGCCAGCAGCCCATCCAAAGGGGGCGGTTTCTACGAGCATTACTTC
NA,TRBJ2-7,TRBV4-3,many,CASSQDAGPYEQYF,TGCGCCAGCAGCCAAGATGCAGGGCCCTACGAGCAGTACTTC
NA,TRBJ2-5,TRBV20-1,few,CSAPRDPGQETQYF,TGCAGTGCTCCCCGGGACCCGGGGCAAGAGACCCAGTACTTC
NA,TRBJ2-7,TRBV4-2,many,CASSQSLGVFGSGYEQYF,TGTGCCAGCAGCCAATCTCTAGGTGTATTCGGGAGTGGGTACGAGCAGTACTTC
TRBD1,TRBJ2-3,TRBV20-1,many,CSAIDRGGDTQYF,TGCAGTGCAATAGACAGGGGAGGCGATACGCAGTATTTT
TRBD2,TRBJ2-3,TRBV18,many,CASSSSGTTDTQYF,TGTGCCAGCTCATCTAGCGGGACTACAGATACGCAGTATTTT
NA,TRBJ1-5,TRBV12-3/TRBV12-4,many,CASSWEINQPQHF,TGTGCCAGCAGCTGGGAGATCAATCAGCCCCAGCATTTT
NA,TRBJ1-3,TRBV29-1,NA,CSAGFSGNTIYF,TGCAGCGCAGGGTTTTCTGGAAACACCATATATTTT
NA,TRBJ1-2,TRBV7-2,NA,CASSKQPGPAYGYTF,TGTGCCAGCAGCAAACAGCCGGGACCCGCCTATGGCTACACCTTC
TRBD1,TRBJ2-7,TRBV20-1,many,CSASTGGGYEQYF,TGCAGTGCTAGCACAGGGGGCGGCTACGAGCAGTACTTC
NA,TRBJ2-1,TRBV7-9,many,CASSLAVGYNEQFF,TGTGCCAGCAGCTTAGCGGTAGGCTACAATGAGCAGTTCTTC
NA,TRBJ1-3,TRBV30,NA,CAWGRTGGNTIYF,TGTGCCTGGGGAAGGACGGGTGGAAACACCATATATTTT
TRBD1,TRBJ2-7,TRBV28,many,CASTGQGPYEQYF,TGTGCCAGCACAGGACAGGGACCCTACGAGCAGTACTTC
NA,TRBJ2-5,TRBV20-1,many,CSARTGGETQYF,TGCAGTGCTAGGACCGGAGGAGAGACCCAGTACTTC
NA,TRBJ2-7,TRBV15,NA,CATLPGGGRDEQYF,TGTGCCACCCTACCCGGGGGCGGGAGAGACGAGCAGTACTTC
NA,TRBJ2-2,TRBV18,few,CASSPRTAEVAGELFF,TGTGCCAGCTCACCTCGGACGGCGGAGGTAGCCGGGGAGCTGTTTTTT
TRBD2,TRBJ2-3,TRBV5-4,many,CASSLRERGTDTQYF,TGTGCCAGCAGCCTGCGGGAGAGGGGCACAGATACGCAGTATTTT
NA,TRBJ2-5,TRBV20-1,many,CSAGTRGETQYF,TGCAGTGCAGGAACAAGAGGGGAGACCCAGTACTTC
TRBD1,TRBJ2-7,TRBV5-1,few,CASSFAGTVNSYEQYF,TGCGCCAGCAGCTTCGCCGGGACAGTGAACTCCTACGAGCAGTACTTC
NA,TRBJ2-2,TRBV3-1,many,CASRRSPRSGELFF,TGTGCCAGCCGAAGAAGCCCGCGGTCCGGGGAGCTGTTTTTT
NA,TRBJ1-1,TRBV11-3,many,CASSPTPHSTEAFF,TGTGCCAGCAGCCCAACCCCGCACAGCACTGAAGCTTTCTTT
NA,TRBJ2-1,TRBV24-1,many,CATSSKWRNEQFF,TGTGCCACCAGCTCCAAATGGCGGAATGAGCAGTTCTTC
NA,TRBJ2-4,TRBV25-1,many,CASSSFGPSRYF,TGTGCCAGCAGTTCCTTCGGGCCTTCTCGGTACTTC
NA,TRBJ2-5,TRBV7-2,many,CASSLDFRDETQYF,TGTGCCAGCAGCTTAGATTTCAGGGATGAGACCCAGTACTTC
TRBD2,TRBJ2-3,TRBV15,many,CATSRDLAGGVDTQYF,TGTGCCACCAGCAGAGATCTAGCGGGAGGCGTGGATACGCAGTATTTT
NA,TRBJ1-2,TRBV7-2,many,CASSLDRLNYGYTF,TGTGCCAGCAGCTTAGACAGACTTAACTATGGCTACACCTTC
NA,TRBJ2-7,TRBV28,many,CASSEGGTSYEQYF,TGTGCCAGCAGTGAGGGGGGAACTTCCTACGAGCAGTACTTC
NA,TRBJ2-3,TRBV20-1,NA,CSTQPSSHTQYF,TGCAGTACTCAGCCATCGAGTCATACGCAGTATTTT
TRBD2,TRBJ2-1,TRBV4-1,many,CASRPSSGTSYNEQFF,TGCGCCAGCAGACCATCTAGCGGGACCTCCTACAATGAGCAGTTCTTC
NA,TRBJ2-3,TRBV7-2,many,CASSLGPSDTQYF,TGTGCCAGCAGCTTAGGGCCCTCAGATACGCAGTATTTT
NA,TRBJ2-7,TRBV9,many,CASSVGSGWLEQYF,TGTGCCAGCAGCGTAGGGTCAGGGTGGCTCGAGCAGTACTTC